A selection of T cell receptor beta chains follows, all from one sample in a study of cytomegalovirus exposure and HLA in healthy donors. Libraries were prepared by immunoSEQ multiplex PCR; TCRdb keeps only in-frame clonotypes and omits some of them. The table lists 110,000 or so clones, 60% to 80% of them singletons. The sequencing sample was made of PBMCs. The receptors shown here come from a man aged 25-40 years in good health and CMV-seronegative. Each CDR3 is given with its conserved first and last residue. A D gene is named only where the DNA matches it firmly. Expanded clones get a size class; other rows say once, few or many, or leave the size out.

abundance: few
j_gene: TRBJ2-1
v_gene: TRBV7-9
d_gene: NA
CDR3nt: TGTGCCAGCGCCCTTGGTAGTGAGCAGTTCTTC
CDR3aa: CASALGSEQFF

abundance: few
j_gene: TRBJ1-1
v_gene: TRBV11-3
d_gene: TRBD1
CDR3nt: TGTGCCAGCAGCCGCCGGACAGGGTTGGCGAACACTGAAGCTTTCTTT
CDR3aa: CASSRRTGLANTEAFF

abundance: NA
j_gene: TRBJ2-5
v_gene: TRBV4-2
d_gene: TRBD2
CDR3nt: TGTGCCAGCAGCCCGGACGGGCGGGAGTCCGAGACCCAGTACTTC
CDR3aa: CASSPDGRESETQYF

abundance: NA
j_gene: TRBJ2-1
v_gene: TRBV11-1
d_gene: TRBD1
CDR3nt: TGTGCCAGCAGCTTTGGACAGGGAGACAATGAGCAGTTCTTC
CDR3aa: CASSFGQGDNEQFF

abundance: NA
j_gene: TRBJ1-4
v_gene: TRBV30
d_gene: TRBD1
CDR3nt: TGTGCCTGGAGGCCCGGACAGGGAACTAATGAAAAACTGTTTTTT
CDR3aa: CAWRPGQGTNEKLFF

abundance: NA
j_gene: TRBJ1-1
v_gene: TRBV2
d_gene: NA
CDR3nt: TGTGCCAGCAGATTCCAGGGGTTCACTGAAGCTTTCTTT
CDR3aa: CASRFQGFTEAFF

abundance: NA
j_gene: TRBJ2-3
v_gene: TRBV11-2
d_gene: NA
CDR3nt: TGTGCCAGCAGCACTAGCACAGATACGCAGTATTTT
CDR3aa: CASSTSTDTQYF

abundance: NA
j_gene: TRBJ2-3
v_gene: TRBV11-2
d_gene: NA
CDR3nt: TGTGCCAGCAGCTTAGTGTCAGGCTGGGGGGCAGATACGCAGTATTTT
CDR3aa: CASSLVSGWGADTQYF

abundance: NA
j_gene: TRBJ1-5
v_gene: TRBV19
d_gene: NA
CDR3nt: TGTGCCAGTAGTTATCCCCAGGAAGGACAGCCCCAGCATTTT
CDR3aa: CASSYPQEGQPQHF

abundance: NA
j_gene: TRBJ1-2
v_gene: TRBV5-6
d_gene: TRBD1
CDR3nt: TGTGCCAGCAGCTTACAGGGGGAAGGCTATGGCTACACCTTC
CDR3aa: CASSLQGEGYGYTF

abundance: NA
j_gene: TRBJ2-3
v_gene: TRBV2
d_gene: TRBD2
CDR3nt: TGTGCCAGCAGCGGACTAGCGGGAGGGCCTACAAGCACAGATACGCAGTATTTT
CDR3aa: CASSGLAGGPTSTDTQYF

abundance: NA
j_gene: TRBJ2-4
v_gene: TRBV5-8
d_gene: NA
CDR3nt: TGTGCCAGCAGCGATTCTCAGGGGTTGGGAAACATTCAGTACTTC
CDR3aa: CASSDSQGLGNIQYF

abundance: NA
j_gene: TRBJ1-5
v_gene: TRBV21-1
d_gene: NA
CDR3nt: TGTGCCCTCCCACGGGGGGAGATTCAGCCCCAGCATTTT
CDR3aa: CALPRGEIQPQHF

abundance: few
j_gene: TRBJ1-1
v_gene: TRBV28
d_gene: NA
CDR3nt: TGTGCCAGCAGTTTGGGGGGGTCGAAAACTGAAGCTTTCTTT
CDR3aa: CASSLGGSKTEAFF

abundance: NA
j_gene: TRBJ2-2
v_gene: TRBV21-1
d_gene: NA
CDR3nt: TGTGCCAGCAGCAAAGAGAGGACTAGCGGGAACACCGGGGAGCTGTTTTTT
CDR3aa: CASSKERTSGNTGELFF

abundance: NA
j_gene: TRBJ1-1
v_gene: TRBV19
d_gene: NA
CDR3nt: TGTGCCAGTAGTAAATTCGACAGGTTTACTGAAGCTTTCTTT
CDR3aa: CASSKFDRFTEAFF

abundance: NA
j_gene: TRBJ1-6
v_gene: TRBV9
d_gene: NA
CDR3nt: TGTGCCAGCAGCGTAGCTTTGGAGGGTTATTCACCCCTCCACTTT
CDR3aa: CASSVALEGYSPLHF

abundance: NA
j_gene: TRBJ1-3
v_gene: TRBV14
d_gene: NA
CDR3nt: TGTGCCAGCAGCCAAGATCTCGGGGGCTCTGGAAACACCATATATTTT
CDR3aa: CASSQDLGGSGNTIYF

abundance: NA
j_gene: TRBJ2-7
v_gene: TRBV9
d_gene: NA
CDR3nt: TGTGCCAGCAGCCCTGGGGAGACAGGCAGGTTTGGGGAGCAGTACTTC
CDR3aa: CASSPGETGRFGEQYF

abundance: NA
j_gene: TRBJ2-7
v_gene: TRBV9
d_gene: NA
CDR3nt: TGTGCCAGCAGCCCGGGTCCCACCTACGAGCAGTACTTC
CDR3aa: CASSPGPTYEQYF

abundance: few
j_gene: TRBJ2-1
v_gene: TRBV2
d_gene: TRBD1
CDR3nt: TGTGCCAGCAGTGTTTGGGGCGGACAGGGACTCAATGAGCAGTTCTTC
CDR3aa: CASSVWGGQGLNEQFF

abundance: NA
j_gene: TRBJ2-1
v_gene: TRBV5-1
d_gene: TRBD2
CDR3nt: TGCGCCAGCAGCTTGGTAGGTGGGAGGGCCGACGAGTTCTTC
CDR3aa: CASSLVGGRADEFF

abundance: few
j_gene: TRBJ2-2
v_gene: TRBV7-9
d_gene: NA
CDR3nt: TGTGCCAGCAGCTTAACCGGGGTAGTCGGGGAGCTGTTTTTT
CDR3aa: CASSLTGVVGELFF

abundance: NA
j_gene: TRBJ2-7
v_gene: TRBV5-6
d_gene: NA
CDR3nt: TGTGCCGGCAGCTTCTCCGGGACTTACACCTACGAGCAGTACTTC
CDR3aa: CAGSFSGTYTYEQYF

abundance: once
j_gene: TRBJ2-3
v_gene: TRBV29-1
d_gene: NA
CDR3nt: TGCAGCGGACGGGGGCTGAGCGGGAACGCAGATACGCAGTATTTT
CDR3aa: CSGRGLSGNADTQYF

abundance: NA
j_gene: TRBJ1-2
v_gene: TRBV5-6
d_gene: NA
CDR3nt: TGTGCCAGCAGCTTGAGGAGCTATGGCTACACCTTC
CDR3aa: CASSLRSYGYTF